This T cell receptor beta chain was sequenced for a study of Graves' ophthalmopathy and Graves' hyperthyroidism. TCR beta CDR3 amplification used RNA transcripts. An initial RT-PCR round employing HTBI primers preceded a second-round multiplex PCR. TCRdb re-derived calls from the multiplex PCR reads in MiXCR, one entry per CDR3 protein. This table has over 500,000 distinct CDR3 sequences, over 20% appearing once. From germline, CDR1 is WSHSY and CDR2 SAAADI. The germline V and J ends were trimmed by 0 bases and 5 bases, with 13 bases remaining between them. The CDR3 has 15 amino acids. This clonotype was observed many times.

This chain links TRBV10-2 with TRBJ2-5; D might be TRBD1 (5 bases). The material sequenced was peripheral blood. This TCR was recovered from a woman aged 18-35 years with stable Graves' hyperthyroidism. Some clones in this sample may be carry-over from other donors' samples. CDR3 residues: CASSESDRSWETQYF. The CDR3 DNA is TGCGCCAGCAGTGAGTCCGACAGATCCTGGGAGACCCAGTACTTC.